These 15 T cell receptor beta chains originate from one sample sequenced in a study of CD8+CD57+ T cells in acquired aplastic anemia. TCR beta VDJ and CDR3 were profiled, and genomic DNA was the template. TCRdb reanalysed the reads using MiXCR and keeps one entry per CDR3 protein. The sample has hundreds of thousands of distinct CDR3 sequences; 60% to 80% are singletons. Sequencing was done on a sample of sorted CD4+, CD8+, or CD8+CD57+ T cells (not recorded which) from PBMCs. The receptor set was obtained from a human donor in good health, serving as a control.

The chain joins TRBV5-1 to TRBJ2-3; TRBD2 aligns across 9 bases. This CDR3 has 18 amino acids. Germline V CDR1 and CDR2: SGHRS, YFSETQ. Trimming cost V 0 bases and J 3 bases; bases outside gene matches: 11. Written as DNA, the CDR3 is TGCGCCAGCAGCTTGGGCCCGGTGAGTAGCGGGAGAACAGATACGCAGTATTTT. Protein sequence: CASSLGPVSSGRTDTQYF. Looking up the rest from reference TRBV5-1 and TRBJ2-3 gives the full variable domain: KAGVTQTPRYLIKTRGQQVTLSCSPISGHRSVSWYQQTPGQGLQFLFEYFSETQRNKGNFPGRFSGRQFSNSRSEMNVSTLELGDSALYLCASSLGPVSSGRTDTQYFGPGTRLTVL.

The CDR3 DNA reads as TGTGCCAGTAGCATCGGTATCCTAGTGTATGGCTACACCTTC. This translates into CASSIGILVYGYTF. The chain links TRBV19 to TRBJ1-2; D call uncertain. Germline V gene lookup returns CDR1 LNHDA and CDR2 SQIVND (reference sequence). The CDR3 runs to 14 residues. V lost 6 bases and J 5 bases, leaving 16 bases between the germline ends.

V is TRBV7-9 and J is TRBJ2-3; a weak D match, TRBD2 (5 bases). The CDR3 covers 15 residues. V was trimmed by 3 bases and J by 15 bases, leaving 25 bases between them. Germline CDR1 and CDR2: SEHNR and FQNEAQ (reference sequence). In DNA, the CDR3 is TGTGCCAGCAGCTTCCATGGGTGGGAACTAGATTTGCACTATTTT. It yields the protein CASSFHGWELDLHYF. Drawing the rest from reference TRBV7-9 and TRBJ2-3, the complete variable domain is DTGVSQNPRHKITKRGQNVTFRCDPISEHNRLYWYRQTLGQGPEFLTYFQNEAQLEKSRLLSDRFSAERPKGSFSTLEIQRTEQGDSAMYLCASSFHGWELDLHYFGPGTRLTVL.

The table lists this clonotype with many counts. This chain connects TRBV6-4 to TRBJ1-6; unclear D gene. The CDR3 consists of 19 residues. From germline, CDR1 is MRHNA and CDR2 SNTAGT. Deletions cut 7 bases from V and 5 bases from J, with 27 bases between. The CDR3 region has the DNA TGTGCCAGCACTAAAAGCCACTACCGTTTTCAGCTGAATAATTCACCCCTCCACTTT. It encodes CASTKSHYRFQLNNSPLHF.

The J gene is TRBJ2-1, the V gene TRBV7-2; D possibly corresponds to TRBD1 (5 bases). The CDR3 sequence is 15 residues long. Germline CDR1 SGHTA, CDR2 FQGNSA. The V end lost 3 bases, the J end lost 10 bases, and 19 bases lay between the germline ends. The CDR3, as DNA: TGTGCCAGCAGCTTCTGTACAGGTGTGCAGGACGAGCAGTTCTTC. Translated: CASSFCTGVQDEQFF.

The gene calls are TRBV6-2 or TRBV6-3 and TRBJ1-2; D may be TRBD1 (6 bases). The CDR3 runs to 13 residues. CDR1 and CDR2 from the germline V gene are MNHEY and SVGEGT. V lost 5 bases to trimming and J lost 8 bases, with 15 bases between them. CDR3 sequence reads: CASSEQGEGGYTF. The CDR3 bases are TGTGCCAGCAGTGAACAGGGTGAGGGCGGCTACACCTTC.

This clonotype was counted at least ten times. Written as DNA, the CDR3 is TGTGCCTGGAATACAGGGTCTTTAGGGCAGTTCTTC. Its protein product is CAWNTGSLGQFF. The V and J genes are TRBV30 and TRBJ2-1; tentative D call: TRBD1 (6 bases). The length of the CDR3 is 12 residues. The V gene's germline CDR1 is GTSNPN and CDR2 SVGIG (reference sequence). V dropped 4 bases and J dropped 12 bases, with 16 bases sitting between them.

The rearrangement joins TRBV2 to TRBJ2-2; no reliable D call. Near its end, the DNA agrees better with TRBJ2-7, so the J call may be wrong. Germline CDR1 reads SNHLY; CDR2 reads FYNNEI. This CDR3 has 14 residues. Here the CDR3 DNA reads TGTGCCAGCAGTGCTGGAGTATTCGCCGGCGAGCAGTACTTC. Translated: CASSAGVFAGEQYF.

The V call is TRBV15, the J call TRBJ1-2; D may be TRBD1 (5 bases). CDR1 is LNHNV and CDR2 is YYDKDF in the germline V gene (reference sequence). The CDR3 sequence is 12 residues long. Trimming shortened V by 0 bases and J by 7 bases, and 6 bases separated the two germline ends. CDR3 amino acids: CATSRDQGGYTF. CDR3 DNA sequence: TGTGCCACCAGCAGAGATCAGGGTGGCTACACCTTC.

This clonotype showed up many times. The chain employs TRBV20-1 and TRBJ1-2; no clear D. The CDR3 is 12 amino acids. Germline V gives CDR1 DFQATT, CDR2 SNEGSKA (reference sequence). The V and J ends lost 0 bases and 8 bases respectively, with 10 bases between them. Here the CDR3 reads CSAREGAEGYTF. In DNA, the CDR3 is TGCAGTGCTAGAGAAGGTGCTGAGGGCTACACCTTC.

The chain links TRBV5-4 to TRBJ2-3; D gene ambiguous. V lost 4 bases to trimming and J lost 1 base, with 10 bases between them. The CDR3 is 14 amino acids. Germline assignment: CDR1 SGHNT and CDR2 YYREEE (reference sequence). This CDR3 is CASSECTRTDTQYF. The CDR3 nucleotides read TGTGCCAGCAGCGAATGTACCCGCACAGATACGCAGTATTTT.

With respect to this clonotype: One end of the junction is discordant with germline, which a read error may explain. The chain links TRBV12-3 or TRBV12-4 to TRBJ2-1, with 14 bases lining up with TRBD2. The CDR3 contains 16 residues. This CDR3 reads CASRPGLAGEYNEQFF. In nucleotides, the CDR3 is TGCGCCAGCAGACCGGGACTAGCGGGGGAGTACAATGAGCAGTTCTTC.

There are many counts of this clonotype. The CDR3 DNA is TGTGCCAGCAGCGTAGACGGTAGAACGGCCTACGAGCAGTACTTC. This sequence encodes CASSVDGRTAYEQYF. V gene TRBV9 combines with J gene TRBJ2-7; D is ambiguous. CDR1 and CDR2 (germline): SGDLS, YYNGEE. This CDR3 has 15 amino acids. Trimming took off 0 bases at V and 2 bases at J, with 12 bases between the two ends.

The chain employs TRBV2 and TRBJ1-2; D may be TRBD1 (6 bases). The CDR3 has 13 residues. V lost 6 bases to trimming and J lost 6 bases, with 14 bases between them. CDR1 and CDR2 from the germline V gene are SNHLY and FYNNEI. The DNA for the CDR3 is TGTGCCAGCAGCTACAGGGTCTCTGATGGCTACACCTTC. Translated: CASSYRVSDGYTF.

This clonotype was found many times. V gene TRBV2 combines with J gene TRBJ1-2; TRBD1 matches 8 bases. Germline V gene sequence: CDR1 SNHLY, CDR2 FYNNEI. The CDR3 covers 13 residues. The trim removed 7 bases at V and 7 bases at J, leaving 8 bases unmatched. CDR3 nucleotides: TGTGCCAGCACCCTACAGGGGGAGGCTGGCTACACCTTC. As protein: CASTLQGEAGYTF.